This T cell receptor beta chain was profiled in a study of preoperative IRX-2 immunotherapy in early breast cancer. Treatment specified: preoperative locoregional IRX-2 cytokine immunotherapy. Preoperative locoregional IRX-2 cytokine immunotherapy was tested in the phase Ib source study. CDR1 and CDR2 (germline): SGHNT, YENEEA. Deletions cut 6 bases from V and 4 bases from J, with 13 bases between. This CDR3 comprises 15 residues. TCRdb keeps only in-frame clones here, not all; method: immunoSEQ multiplex PCR. The sample has 40,000 to 50,000 clones; approximately 80% are singletons. This chain joins TRBV11-3 and TRBJ2-6; D not resolved. The sample here was tumor tissue, taken after IRX-2 immunotherapy. The clonotype originates from a human donor with breast cancer. The CDR3 loop reads CASRRGPEGANVLTF. Written as DNA, the CDR3 is TGTGCCAGCAGACGCGGACCGGAAGGGGCCAACGTCCTGACTTTC.